This TCR beta chain was observed in a study of CD8 T cells in Susac syndrome. As controls, healthy donors matched for age and sex were used. With random hexamers, reverse transcription was performed on roughly 0.45 to 1 ug of RNA. An immunoSEQ multiplex PCR generated amplified TCR beta CDR3 products spanning 54 Vbeta and 13 Jbeta. TCRdb re-called the immunoSEQ multiplex PCR reads through MiXCR, storing one row per CDR3 protein. This sample has roughly 150,000 distinct CDR3 sequences; about 90% occur once, and the top ten carry approximately 0.075%. This clonotype was detected a few times. The CDR3 has 17 amino acids. Trimming removed 5 bases from V and 0 bases from J; junction bases left unmatched: 7. Germline V lookup: CDR1 SGHVS, CDR2 FNYEAQ.

Sequenced material: CD4+ T cells from PBMCs. V gene TRBV7-6 combines with J gene TRBJ2-3; 11 bases fit TRBD2. The TCR originated in a human donor in good health. Written as DNA, the CDR3 is TGTGCCAGCAGCCAGACTACTAGCGGGGGAAGCACAGATACGCAGTATTTT. Translation: CASSQTTSGGSTDTQYF.